The rows below give T cell receptor beta chains drawn from one sample of a study of shared clonotypes between healthy human individuals. Sequenced by immunoSEQ multiplex PCR; TCRdb stores in-frame clones only, minus some. In the table there are 2 million to 2.5 million clones, more than 80% of which are singletons. The sequenced sample consisted of naive CD4+ T cells from PBMCs. These receptors all come from a man aged 18 to 29 in good health. Some clones in this sample may be carry-over from other donors' samples. Each CDR3 is given with its conserved first and last residue. D genes are given only for firm matches. Clone size is shown for a subset of rows, as once, few, many or a class of expanded clone.

j_call | v_call | d_call | clone_size | cdr3_aa | cdr3_nt
TRBJ2-5 | TRBV4-3 | TRBD1 | few | CASSPTGFGETQYF | TGCGCCAGCAGCCCGACAGGGTTCGGGGAGACCCAGTACTTC
TRBJ1-5 | TRBV2 | . | . | CASSDSYYDSGNQPQHF | TGTGCCAGCAGTGACTCTTATTACGACAGCGGCAATCAGCCCCAGCATTTT
TRBJ1-5 | TRBV28 | . | . | CASTPPVLGNQPQHF | TGTGCCAGCACCCCACCGGTATTGGGCAATCAGCCCCAGCATTTT
TRBJ2-5 | TRBV29-1 | . | . | CSVEDTGAEETQYF | TGCAGCGTTGAAGATACGGGAGCCGAAGAGACCCAGTACTTC
TRBJ1-5 | TRBV27 | TRBD1 | . | CASSLWFGTGFASGNQPQHF | TGTGCCAGCAGTTTATGGTTCGGGACAGGGTTTGCATCCGGCAATCAGCCCCAGCATTTT
TRBJ1-2 | TRBV5-5 | TRBD1 | . | CASSRTGEESYGYTF | TGTGCCAGCAGCAGGACAGGGGAGGAGAGCTATGGCTACACCTTC
TRBJ1-4 | TRBV15 | . | . | CATSRGPSNEKLFF | TGTGCCACCAGCAGAGGCCCCAGTAATGAAAAACTGTTTTTT
TRBJ2-4 | TRBV5-4 | TRBD2 | . | CASSFLAGNKNIQYF | TGTGCCAGCAGCTTCCTAGCGGGGAACAAAAACATTCAGTACTTC
TRBJ2-6 | TRBV28 | . | . | CASSEALELGANVLTF | TGTGCCAGCAGTGAGGCCCTCGAGCTTGGGGCCAACGTCCTGACTTTC
TRBJ2-5 | TRBV19 | TRBD2 | . | CASSQHGLAETQYF | TGTGCCAGTAGTCAACATGGACTAGCAGAGACCCAGTACTTC
TRBJ2-2 | TRBV9 | . | . | CASTGRENTGELFF | TGTGCCAGCACAGGGCGGGAGAACACCGGGGAGCTGTTTTTT
TRBJ2-2 | TRBV7-9 | TRBD2 | . | CASSSGAGAFIGELFF | TGTGCCAGCAGCTCCGGGGCGGGAGCATTTATCGGGGAGCTGTTTTTT
TRBJ2-1 | TRBV2 | TRBD2 | . | CASSEDGLAGGVEQFF | TGTGCCAGCAGTGAAGATGGGCTAGCGGGAGGGGTTGAGCAGTTCTTC
TRBJ2-7 | TRBV4-1 | TRBD2 | . | CASSQGQLAGARQGQYF | TGCGCCAGCAGCCAAGGGCAATTAGCGGGGGCCAGGCAAGGGCAGTACTTC
TRBJ2-1 | TRBV19 | TRBD2 | . | CASSTRRGGRGDEQFF | TGTGCCAGTAGTACCCGGAGGGGCGGGAGAGGGGATGAGCAGTTCTTC
TRBJ1-5 | TRBV28 | . | . | CASTVPVGQPQHF | TGTGCCAGCACCGTACCCGTAGGTCAGCCCCAGCATTTT